The source of this TCR beta chain is a study of blood T cell repertoires in COVID-19. Study in general: Samples of COVID-19 (acute and convalescent) were obtained from the United States, Italy and Spain. Sample material is recorded as cDNA or gDNA derived from T cells, B-cell-depleted T cells, or PBMCs.

Profiling relied on immunoSEQ multiplex PCR, and the TCRdb table lists in-frame clones only, not all of them. The data show approximately 67,000 clones, around 90% seen once. V lost 5 bases, J lost 5 bases, and 3 bases stayed unmatched. Germline-derived CDR1 and CDR2 are SGHTA and FQGTGA. The CDR3 length is 13 residues. Material for sequencing was peripheral blood. This chain links TRBV7-3 with TRBJ2-1; 7 nucleotides align to TRBD2. The origin of this receptor is an elderly woman with acute or convalescent COVID-19. The CDR3 loop reads CASSQGLNNEQFF. CDR3 in DNA: TGTGCCAGCAGCCAGGGACTAAACAATGAGCAGTTCTTC.